The next 2 T cell receptor beta chains were all read from a single sample in a study of cytomegalovirus exposure and HLA in healthy donors. 60 Vbeta and 13 Jbeta primers were used in PCR. The protocol was immunoSEQ multiplex PCR, while the TCRdb copy is restricted to in-frame clones and leaves out a portion. Here the sample spans hundreds of thousands of clones, over 60% being singletons. The sample taken for sequencing was PBMCs. These receptors came from a man between 35 and 55 years old in good health and CMV-seronegative.

This sequence joins TRBV15 and TRBJ1-5; a possible D gene is TRBD1 (6 bases). The germline V gene encodes CDR1 LNHNV and CDR2 YYDKDF (reference sequence). This CDR3 is 19 amino acids long. V was pared by 5 bases and J by 0 bases, with 23 bases between. This chain's CDR3 is CATSAKGEGITYSNQPQHF. The DNA for the CDR3 is TGTGCCACCAGCGCCAAGGGGGAGGGGATAACCTATAGCAATCAGCCCCAGCATTTT. Complete variable domain (other parts from reference TRBV15 and TRBJ1-5): DAMVIQNPRYQVTQFGKPVTLSCSQTLNHNVMYWYQQKSSQAPKLLFHYYDKDFNNEADTPDNFQSRRPNTSFCFLDIRSPGLGDTAMYLCATSAKGEGITYSNQPQHFGDGTRLSIL.

The gene calls are TRBV5-6 and TRBJ2-2; possible D gene TRBD1, 5 bases. CDR3 length: 15 amino acids. The V end lost 0 bases, the J end lost 4 bases, and 10 bases lay between the germline ends. CDR1 is SGHDT, CDR2 YYEEEE, per germline. CDR3 in DNA: TGTGCCAGCAGCTTGGTCAGGGCCCCCACCGGGGAGCTGTTTTTT. Translation: CASSLVRAPTGELFF.